This record covers a single TCR beta chain. This sample was included in a study of blood T cell repertoires in COVID-19. Study in general: Samples of COVID-19 (acute and convalescent) were obtained from the United States, Italy and Spain. Sample material is recorded as cDNA or gDNA derived from T cells, B-cell-depleted T cells, or PBMCs.

The CDR3 consists of 15 residues. CDR1 is SEHNR and CDR2 is FQNEAQ in the germline V gene (reference sequence). The V and J ends lost 1 base and 4 bases respectively, with 10 bases between them. In the authors' workflow: From reference gene primer amplification, estimates of nucleated cell counts were derived. Method: immunoSEQ multiplex PCR; TCRdb's copy keeps in-frame clones and lacks some. The V and J calls and clone size come from that table; D and trimming were worked out from the DNA. The profile shows about 86,000 clones, about 82% of them singletons. The receptor comes from a man aged 50 to 59 with acute or convalescent COVID-19. Source material: peripheral blood. J is TRBJ1-4 and V is TRBV7-9; D is possibly TRBD1 (5 bases). The chain's CDR3 is CASSLEAGLNEKLFF. The CDR3 coding sequence is TGTGCCAGCAGCTTAGAGGCAGGGCTTAATGAAAAACTGTTTTTT.